These 18 T cell receptor beta chains were all obtained from the same sample, sequenced in a study of blood T cell repertoires in COVID-19. Profiling relied on immunoSEQ multiplex PCR, and the TCRdb table lists in-frame clones only, not all of them. The data show 200,000 to 250,000 clones, 85% seen once. The sequenced sample consisted of peripheral blood. The receptor source for this set is an older woman with COVID-19, enrolled during active disease.

V and J are TRBV5-1 and TRBJ1-1; TRBD1 matches at 8 bases. V lost 4 bases, J lost 1 base, and 6 bases stayed unmatched. The CDR3 has 15 residues. From germline, CDR1 is SGHRS and CDR2 YFSETQ. The CDR3 DNA reads TGCGCCAGCAGCCCTGGACAGGGCGGGAACACTGAAGCTTTCTTT. Amino acid sequence: CASSPGQGGNTEAFF.

J is TRBJ1-1 and V is TRBV3-1 (or the pseudogene TRBV3-2); D is possibly TRBD1 (5 bases). Germline CDR1 and CDR2: LGHDT and YNNKEL (reference sequence). This CDR3 is 16 amino acids long. V lost 0 bases and J lost 1, with 12 bases in between. CDR3 sequence (DNA): TGTGCCAGCAGCCAAGATTCAGGGCAGGGGAACACTGAAGCTTTCTTT. Translation: CASSQDSGQGNTEAFF.

The chain carries TRBV5-4 and TRBJ1-2; D not resolved. CDR3 length equals 15 residues. With 1 base removed from V and 2 bases from J, the gap between germline ends came to 12 bases. Germline V gene data show CDR1 as SGHNT and CDR2 as YYREEE (reference sequence). DNA for the CDR3: TGTGCCAGCAGCTTGTTGGGCAGTTCCAACTATGGCTACACCTTC. It encodes CASSLLGSSNYGYTF.

The chain joins TRBV6-5 to TRBJ2-2; the D gene is possibly TRBD2 (6 bases). The V and J ends lost 8 bases and 3 bases respectively, with 13 bases between them. The CDR3 extends over 14 amino acids. From germline, CDR1 is MNHEY and CDR2 SVGAGI. In nucleotides, the CDR3 is TGTGCCAGCCGGAGGGCCGTGGACACCGGGGAGCTGTTTTTT. Translating gives CASRRAVDTGELFF.

The V call is TRBV7-3, the J call TRBJ2-1; 11 nucleotides line up with TRBD2. V trimming: 6 bases; J trimming: 9 bases; junction bases outside the gene matches: 10. The CDR3 sequence is 15 residues long. The germline V gene encodes CDR1 SGHTA and CDR2 FQGTGA. The CDR3 loop is CASSFTSGSVSEQFF. The CDR3, as DNA: TGTGCCAGCAGTTTTACTAGCGGGAGTGTATCTGAGCAGTTCTTC. The full variable domain, with the rest looked up from reference TRBV7-3 and TRBJ2-1, is GAGVSQTPSNKVTEKGKYVELRCDPISGHTALYWYRQSLGQGPEFLIYFQGTGAADDSGLPNDRFFAVRPEGSVSTLKIQRTERGDSAVYLCASSFTSGSVSEQFFGPGTRLTVL.

The V call is TRBV2, the J call TRBJ1-6; TRBD1 agrees at 10 bases. The CDR3 is made up of 18 amino acids. Per the germline V gene, CDR1 is SNHLY and CDR2 is FYNNEI. V dropped 3 bases and J dropped 8; count of bases not matched to a gene: 13. CDR3 sequence (DNA): TGTGCCAGCAGTGACAAAAAGAACCGGGACAGGGGTTATTCACCCCTCCACTTT. Its protein product is CASSDKKNRDRGYSPLHF.

The chain uses TRBV3-1 (or the pseudogene TRBV3-2) and TRBJ1-4; TRBD1 might be the D (6 bases). CDR1 and CDR2 from the germline V gene are LGHDT and YNNKEL (reference sequence). The CDR3 extends over 16 amino acids. Trimming stripped 3 bases from V and 8 bases from J, with 19 bases between. The CDR3 here is CASSQGTIGGAEKLFF. The CDR3, as DNA: TGTGCCAGCAGCCAGGGGACCATAGGGGGAGCGGAAAAACTGTTTTTT.

This clone has just a few counts. J is TRBJ1-1 and V is TRBV19; 12 bases are a match to TRBD1. This CDR3 has 15 amino acids. The germline gives CDR1 LNHDA, CDR2 SQIVND (reference sequence). With 5 bases clipped from V and 2 bases from J, the junction kept 3 bases outside the gene matches. As DNA, the CDR3 is TGTGCCAGTAGTCGAGGGACAGGGGGCAACACTGAAGCTTTCTTT. As protein: CASSRGTGGNTEAFF.

The V and J genes are TRBV6-5 and TRBJ2-7, with a possible D match to TRBD1 (6 bases). Between the trimmed V and J ends, which lost 7 bases and 2 bases, there was a span of 15 bases. The CDR3 covers 14 residues. Germline V gives CDR1 MNHEY, CDR2 SVGAGI. This CDR3 is CASTLRTDAYEQYF. Here the CDR3 DNA reads TGTGCCAGCACCCTGAGGACAGACGCCTACGAGCAGTACTTC.

V and J are TRBV2 and TRBJ1-5; 10 bases are shared with TRBD1. This CDR3 comprises 15 residues. Trimming at V came to 6 bases and at J to 1 base, leaving 3 bases not matched to a gene. Germline V lookup: CDR1 SNHLY, CDR2 FYNNEI. The DNA of the CDR3 is TGTGCCAGCAGCGAGGGACAGGGGAGCAATCAGCCCCAGCATTTT. Amino acids: CASSEGQGSNQPQHF. Using reference TRBV2 and TRBJ1-5 for the parts outside the CDR3, the full variable domain is EPEVTQTPSHQVTQMGQEVILRCVPISNHLYFYWYRQILGQKVEFLVSFYNNEISEKSEIFDDQFSVERPDGSNFTLKIRSTKLEDSAMYFCASSEGQGSNQPQHFGDGTRLSIL.

The chain combines TRBV20-1 with TRBJ2-5; the D is unclear. Trimming stripped 6 bases from V and 5 bases from J, with 10 bases between. CDR1 and CDR2 from the germline V gene are DFQATT and SNEGSKA (reference sequence). CDR3 length equals 11 residues. CDR3 DNA sequence: TGCAGTGCCACGGTGGAGGAGACCCAGTACTTC. Translation gives CSATVEETQYF.

J is TRBJ2-5 and V is TRBV2; 11 nucleotides match TRBD2. CDR1 and CDR2 from the germline V gene are SNHLY and FYNNEI. The CDR3 is 16 residues long. The ends lost 0 bases at V and 2 bases at J; junction bases unmatched: 2. CDR3 DNA: TGTGCCAGCAGTGAAGCGCGACTAGCGGGGCAAGAGACCCAGTACTTC. Translating gives CASSEARLAGQETQYF.

This clone has a handful of counts. The chain has TRBV28 and TRBJ1-2; D uncertain. V was trimmed by 3 bases and J by 3 bases, leaving 8 bases between them. Germline assignment: CDR1 MDHEN and CDR2 SYDVKM. CDR3 length: 13 amino acids. CDR3 sequence reads: CASSLAEDYGYTF. The CDR3 DNA is TGTGCCAGCAGTTTGGCGGAAGACTATGGCTACACCTTC.

This sequence joins TRBV6-2 or TRBV6-3 and TRBJ1-6; tentatively, D is TRBD1 (6 bases). Trimming cost V 6 bases and J 14 bases, with 20 bases left between them. Germline CDR1 and CDR2: MNHEY and SVGEGT. The CDR3 runs to 14 residues. Here the CDR3 DNA reads TGTGCCAGCAGCCGCCGGCCCAGGGGTGAGTCCCTCCACTTT. Translation: CASSRRPRGESLHF.

The chain recombines TRBV11-1 with TRBJ2-7; no definite D call. The V end was cut by 5 bases, the J end by 6 bases, with 20 bases between. This CDR3 comprises 15 residues. Per germline, CDR1 SGHAT and CDR2 FQDESV (reference sequence). CDR3 sequence (DNA): TGTGCCAGCAGCCCGTACCGATCACCGGGTCCCGAGCAGTACTTC. Protein sequence: CASSPYRSPGPEQYF.

The genes are TRBV4-1 and TRBJ2-5, with 10 nucleotides matching TRBD2. The germline gives CDR1 MGHRA, CDR2 YSYEKL. This CDR3 is built from 16 residues. V gave up 2 bases and J gave up 3 bases; unmatched junction bases: 6. CDR3 sequence (DNA): TGCGCCAGCAGCCAACCGGGACTAGCGTTAGAAGAGACCCAGTACTTC. It encodes CASSQPGLALEETQYF.

V is TRBV7-9 and J is TRBJ2-5; 9 bases fit TRBD2. Germline lookup yields CDR1 SEHNR and CDR2 FQNEAQ (reference sequence). V shed 5 bases and J 1 base; nucleotides not matched to a gene: 8. The CDR3 is 16 amino acids. The DNA for the CDR3 is TGTGCCAGCAGCATCTTGGGCGGGGGGGTCCAAGAGACCCAGTACTTC. It specifies CASSILGGGVQETQYF.

The CDR3 is CASSAGGGNTEAFF. CDR3 DNA sequence: TGTGCCAGCAGCGCCGGGGGGGGGAACACTGAAGCTTTCTTT. V is TRBV2 and J is TRBJ1-1, with D tentatively TRBD1 (5 bases). The germline V and J ends were trimmed by 6 bases and 1 base, with 12 bases remaining between them. The CDR3 totals 14 residues. Germline CDR1 reads SNHLY; CDR2 reads FYNNEI.